The rows below give T cell receptor beta chains drawn from one sample of a study of CD8+ T cells in alopecia areata. Profiling relied on immunoSEQ multiplex PCR, and the TCRdb table lists in-frame clones only, not all of them. The data show around 210,000 clones, with about 56% seen just once and 4% to 6% held by the top ten. Sequencing was performed on CD8+ T cells sorted from blood. The source of these receptors is a human donor in good health. The CDR3 runs from the conserved cysteine through the conserved F or W. The D gene is left open where the match is weak. The size of a clone is reported for some rows only, either as once, few or many, or as a class for expanded clones.

>NA|TRBJ1-5|TRBV13|NA
CASSQGDSNQPQHF
TGTGCCAGCAGCCAGGGCGACAGCAATCAGCCCCAGCATTTT
>TRBD1|TRBJ2-7|TRBV29-1|few
CSVPGQGADEQYF
TGCAGCGTTCCGGGACAGGGGGCGGACGAGCAGTACTTC
>NA|TRBJ2-1|TRBV5-6|NA
CASSFPINKQFF
TGTGCCAGCAGCTTCCCAATCAATAAGCAGTTCTTC
>NA|TRBJ2-5|TRBV27|NA
CATESGGTQYF
TGTGCCACCGAATCTGGGGGGACCCAGTACTTC
>NA|TRBJ2-1|TRBV6-1|NA
CASVEGESNEQFF
TGTGCCAGCGTGGAAGGTGAAAGCAATGAGCAGTTCTTC
>NA|TRBJ1-2|TRBV7-9|few
CASSNNRDGYTF
TGTGCCAGCAGCAATAACAGGGACGGCTACACCTTC
>TRBD2|TRBJ2-1|TRBV29-1|NA
CSVEILGLAGLNEQFF
TGCAGCGTTGAAATCCTAGGACTAGCGGGCCTCAATGAGCAGTTCTTC
>NA|TRBJ2-7|TRBV30|NA
CAWSVPSESYEQYF
TGTGCCTGGAGTGTACCGAGTGAGTCCTACGAGCAGTACTTC
>TRBD2|TRBJ2-7|TRBV5-1|NA
CASSLEASGYEQYF
TGCGCCAGCAGCTTGGAGGCTAGCGGTTACGAGCAGTACTTC
>NA|TRBJ1-1|TRBV25-1|NA
CASSESRNTEAFF
TGTGCCAGCAGTGAAAGCAGGAACACTGAAGCTTTCTTT
>TRBD1|TRBJ1-2|TRBV29-1|NA
CSVVQGDGYTF
TGCAGCGTTGTCCAGGGGGATGGCTACACCTTC
>TRBD1|TRBJ2-3|TRBV4-1|once
CASSQWTGTDTQYF
TGCGCCAGCAGCCAATGGACAGGGACAGATACGCAGTATTTT
>NA|TRBJ1-1|TRBV11-2|many
CASSLGQNTEAFF
TGTGCCAGCAGCTTAGGACAGAACACTGAAGCTTTCTTT
>NA|TRBJ2-7|TRBV27|NA
CATGTSSYEQYF
TGTGCCACAGGGACGTCGTCCTACGAGCAGTACTTC
>NA|TRBJ1-1|TRBV7-9|few
CASRMGAQDTEAFF
TGTGCCAGTCGGATGGGGGCCCAGGACACTGAAGCTTTCTTT
>TRBD1|TRBJ1-2|TRBV29-1|few
CSVEGTGESYGYTF
TGCAGCGTTGAAGGTACAGGGGAAAGCTATGGCTACACCTTC
>NA|TRBJ2-7|TRBV7-6|NA
CASSRGAGPSYEQYF
TGTGCCAGCAGCCGAGGCGCAGGGCCCTCCTACGAGCAGTACTTC
>NA|TRBJ2-2|TRBV29-1|NA
CSGSPLTGELFF
TGCAGCGGAAGTCCCCTCACCGGGGAGCTGTTTTTT
>TRBD2|TRBJ2-4|TRBV14|NA
CASSHRAGENIQYF
TGTGCCAGCAGCCACCGCGCGGGGGAAAACATTCAGTACTTC
>TRBD1|TRBJ1-1|TRBV9|NA
CASSGRQGRAQAFF
TGTGCCAGCAGCGGGCGACAGGGGAGGGCTCAAGCTTTCTTT
>TRBD1|TRBJ2-5|TRBV5-6|NA
CASSTGTGVLGQYF
TGTGCCAGCAGCACGGGGACAGGTGTTTTGGGCCAGTACTTC
>NA|TRBJ2-2|TRBV7-9|NA
CASRTSGAGELFF
TGTGCCAGCAGGACGTCCGGGGCCGGGGAGCTGTTTTTT
>TRBD2|TRBJ2-3|TRBV9|few
CASSAGGTSGPDTQYF
TGTGCCAGCAGCGCTGGCGGGACTAGCGGGCCAGATACGCAGTATTTT
>NA|TRBJ2-5|TRBV19|few
CASSSADQETQYF
TGTGCCAGTAGTTCGGCGGACCAAGAGACCCAGTACTTC
>NA|TRBJ1-2|TRBV29-1|NA
CSVHQGHLFYGYTF
TGCAGCGTCCACCAAGGACATCTCTTCTATGGCTACACCTTC
>NA|TRBJ2-5|TRBV29-1|few
CSVEDLGRDF
TGCAGCGTTGAAGATTTGGGAAGGGACTTC
>NA|TRBJ1-5|TRBV5-6|NA
CASSAGNQPQHF
TGTGCCAGCAGCGCGGGGAATCAGCCCCAGCATTTT
>NA|TRBJ1-4|TRBV14|NA
CASSRSGIANEKLFF
TGTGCCAGCAGCCGTTCCGGGATAGCTAATGAAAAACTGTTTTTT
>TRBD2|TRBJ2-5|TRBV28|NA
CASSWTGTSEETQYF
TGTGCCAGCAGTTGGACTGGGACTAGCGAAGAGACCCAGTACTTC
>TRBD1|TRBJ1-2|TRBV5-6|NA
CASSFPRGENYGYTF
TGTGCCAGCAGCTTTCCCAGGGGGGAGAACTATGGCTACACCTTC
>TRBD1|TRBJ2-1|TRBV4-1|NA
CASSPQPGDRGGEQFF
TGCGCCAGCAGCCCCCAACCCGGCGACAGGGGGGGGGAGCAGTTCTTC
>TRBD1|TRBJ1-4|TRBV5-1|NA
CASSWDRTTSTNEKLFF
TGCGCCAGCAGCTGGGACAGGACGACGTCAACTAATGAAAAACTGTTTTTT
>NA|TRBJ1-5|TRBV4-1|once
CASSQDLGQYNQPQHF
TGCGCCAGCAGCCAAGATTTAGGGCAGTACAATCAGCCCCAGCATTTT
>NA|TRBJ2-6|TRBV7-9|NA
CASSTAEANVLTF
TGTGCCAGCAGCACAGCCGAGGCCAACGTCCTGACTTTC
>NA|TRBJ2-3|TRBV5-6|NA
CASSLGDGRTDTQYF
TGTGCCAGCAGCTTAGGTGACGGCCGCACAGATACGCAGTATTTT